The clone carrying this T cell receptor (beta chain) was seen a single time. The data were taken from a study of blood T cell repertoires in COVID-19. Per the germline V gene, CDR1 is SGHVS and CDR2 is FQNEAQ. V was pared by 4 bases and J by 6 bases, with 12 bases of the junction left unmatched. The CDR3 sequence is 18 residues long. Produced via immunoSEQ multiplex PCR; TCRdb's table is partial and in-frame only. Among about 140,000 clones, 75% to 80% were seen once, and the ten largest hold about 8.4%. This sequence originates from a woman in her forties or fifties with active or convalescent COVID-19. The specimen was peripheral blood. The chain employs TRBV7-8 and TRBJ1-6, with TRBD1 matching over 10 bases. In DNA form, the CDR3 reads TGTGCCAGCAGCTCCGACAGGGGGCTCGGGGTGGGTAATTCACCCCTCCACTTT. It encodes CASSSDRGLGVGNSPLHF. Full variable domain (remainder filled in from reference TRBV7-8 and TRBJ1-6): GAGVSQSPRYKVAKRGQDVALRCDPISGHVSLFWYQQALGQGPEFLTYFQNEAQLDKSGLPSDRFFAERPEGSVSTLKIQRTQQEDSAVYLCASSSDRGLGVGNSPLHFGNGTRLTVT.